This TCR beta chain is from a study of siplizumab effects on memory and regulatory T cells. Study-wide results and limits: Siplizumab significantly decreased alloreactive sequences from unstimulated CD4+ memory cells. Unstimulated subsets were the mapping target of only a minor fraction of alloreactive clones. The authors could not assign a naive or memory phenotype to roughly 75-97% of proliferating CD4+ or CD8+ clones. Siplizumab conditions gave an average of about 62% Treg-derived mappable alloreactive CD4+ clones, versus around 30% for controls.

Here immunoSEQ multiplex PCR was the method, and the copy in TCRdb shows in-frame clones only, minus some. The profile shows more than 75,000 clones, roughly 96% of them singletons. A word on this clone: The antigen is unknown.

The V end lost 4 bases, the J end lost 2 bases, and 13 bases lay between the germline ends. Germline V lookup: CDR1 SGHTA, CDR2 FQGNSA. This CDR3 comprises 15 residues. This sequence joins TRBV7-2 and TRBJ2-3, with a weak D call TRBD2 (5 bases). The sequenced material came from naive CD4+ T cells sorted from blood. This TCR was sampled from a human donor in good health. CDR3 region: CASSSRTGYTDTQYF. As DNA, the CDR3 is TGTGCCAGCAGCTCCCGGACTGGATACACAGATACGCAGTATTTT.